This note documents a single T cell receptor beta chain sequence. This clone was seen only once. No cognate antigen has been identified for it. Per-base qualities were not stored, and no clone one base away is much larger. At one collaborating source in Seattle, patients were enrolled during active infection and were followed longitudinally through the course of disease. Each collaborating institution followed its own protocols to collect whole blood in K2EDTA tubes. For TCRbeta analysis, collaborator samples were shipped as frozen whole blood, as isolated PBMCs, or as DNA extracted from either sample type. The sample belongs to a study of blood T cell repertoires in COVID-19 (TCRdb year 2020). Notes on the research overall: Samples from collaborators originated in the United States, Italy and Spain and spanned both the acute and convalescent phases of COVID-19. The prospective study material was composed of cDNA or gDNA derived from T cells, B-cell-depleted T cells, or PBMCs. The dataset comprised deeply sampled blood TCRbeta repertoires from subjects exposed to, actively infected with, or recovered from COVID-19. A freely available public database, intended as a resource for researchers studying the immune response to SARS-CoV-2, is where the repertoires were released. The samples were drawn from the first 160 participants of the ongoing ImmuneRACE study and from 1,254 subjects provided by 6 global collaborators. A de-identified subject ID, COVID-19 status, age in years and sex were almost always included in the sample metadata. Where available, HLA class I and class II types were obtained from metadata supplied by the sample provider rather than from assay-based typing.

TCRbeta CDR3 regions were amplified from genomic DNA using the immunoSEQ Assay, a bias-controlled multiplex PCR. Processing in the source paper ran as follows. The number of nucleated cells in each sample was estimated from the amplification of reference gene primers within the assay. Sequence reads were collapsed and filtered to measure the absolute abundance of every unique TCRbeta CDR3 rearrangement. For each sample, productive Simpson clonality was calculated as the square root of Simpson's diversity index across productive rearrangements. Entries here come from immuneACCESS through TCRdb and include only in-frame sequences with V and J called. Some clones fail to appear in such tables; in the studies checked, an unresolved V gene covers under half of the shortfall, and the cause of the remainder is unknown. V and J calls and clone size are copied from that table; D and trimming were computed from the DNA. This sample is represented by 450,000 or so clones; over 85% of them were singletons. Roughly 0.78% of the sample comes from the top ten.

General findings and caveats noted by the study authors: Clinical and demographic metadata were provided uncurated, with the amount varying by source and participant.

Sequencing was done on a sample of peripheral blood. The TCR originated in a man between 18 and 29 years old with COVID-19, enrolled during active disease.

The DNA is as follows: TGTGCCAGCAGCAACAGGGGCTACGAGCAGTACTTC. This sequence encodes CASSNRGYEQYF. The chain uses TRBV6-5 and TRBJ2-7; TRBD1 aligns with 7 central bases. Trimmed from V: 6 bases; trimmed from J: 3 bases; junction bases lacking a gene match: 2. Measured from the cysteine to the phenylalanine, the CDR3 is 12 residues long. The CDR3 DNA has 36 bases and is translated from base 1. For CDR1 and CDR2, the germline V gene lists MNHEY and SVGAGI.